The 2 T cell receptor beta chains in this list originate from one sample, sequenced in a study of radiotherapy plus CTLA-4 blockade in lung cancer. The table came from immunoSEQ multiplex PCR; TCRdb's copy has only in-frame clones and leaves some out. The profile shows tens of thousands of clones, about 63% of them singletons. Sequenced material: peripheral blood, taken from a patient treated with radiotherapy plus ipilimumab. The source of these receptors is a human donor with non-small cell lung cancer who had a partial response to radiotherapy plus ipilimumab.

The genes are TRBV4-2 and TRBJ2-6, with 10 bases aligning to TRBD1. Trimming removed 5 bases from V and 2 bases from J; junction bases left unmatched: 6. CDR3 length: 17 residues. CDR1 is LGHNA, CDR2 YNFKEQ, per germline. CDR3 protein: CASSSPGQGAGANVLTF. The CDR3 nucleotides read TGTGCCAGCAGCTCACCTGGACAGGGGGCTGGGGCCAACGTCCTGACTTTC.

Comment on this clone: A junction end diverges from the germline sequence, so it may reflect a read error. V gene TRBV5-8 combines with J gene TRBJ1-6, with no clear D. CDR3 length: 15 amino acids. In germline, CDR1 is SGHTS, CDR2 YDEGEE. The CDR3 DNA reads TGTGCCAGCAGCTTGGACCACCTAGGAGATTCACCCCCCCACTTT. This sequence encodes CASSLDHLGDSPPHF.